Below are 19 T cell receptor beta chains sequenced from a single sample in a study of T cells after yellow fever vaccination. A single record per CDR3 protein comes from TCRdb applying MiXCR to the 5' RACE reads. Of roughly 310,000 distinct CDR3 sequences in the sample, roughly 3.5% are singletons; the top ten hold about a quarter. The sample in question was PBMCs, obtained on the day of the yellow fever booster vaccination. The origin of the receptors is a man aged 18 to 30 who received the YFV17D yellow fever vaccine.

This clonotype was observed many times. This sequence joins TRBV7-3 and TRBJ2-1; 8 nucleotides match TRBD2. CDR3 size: 14 residues. Looked up from germline, CDR1 is SGHTA and CDR2 is FQGTGA. The V gene end was trimmed by 5 bases and the J gene end by 8 bases; junction bases not matched to a gene: 8. CDR3 protein: CASSRTSGLDEQFF. The CDR3 DNA reads TGTGCCAGCAGCCGCACTAGCGGTTTAGATGAGCAGTTCTTC.

There are a few counts of this clonotype. The V and J genes are TRBV5-6 and TRBJ1-6; 8 bases align to TRBD1. J lost 7 bases, V lost 0 bases, and 6 bases had no gene match. In germline, CDR1 is SGHDT, CDR2 YYEEEE. This CDR3 is built from 16 residues. The CDR3 DNA reads as TGTGCCAGCAGCTTGGTGGGCCAGGGGGCCAATTCACCCCTCCACTTT. Protein sequence: CASSLVGQGANSPLHF.

This clonotype was detected only a few times. This sequence joins TRBV12-3 or TRBV12-4 and TRBJ2-5; the match to TRBD2 covers 8 bases. CDR3 length equals 15 residues. Trimming removed 6 bases from V and 4 bases from J; junction bases left unmatched: 10. Written as DNA, the CDR3 is TGTGCCAGCAGCGGGGGGGTGTTTTGGGTAGAGACCCAGTACTTC. Its translation: CASSGGVFWVETQYF.

The sample holds many counts of this clonotype. Being one base from a much bigger clone, this may be a read error. V and J are TRBV6-2 or TRBV6-3 and TRBJ2-5, with unresolved D. Germline V CDR1 and CDR2: MNHEY, SVGEGT. CDR3 length equals 11 residues. V was cut by 6 bases and J by 5 bases, with 7 bases left in between. The CDR3 DNA follows: TGTGCCAGCAGCTCACACGAGACCCAGTACTTC. This translates into CASSSHETQYF.

This clonotype was counted only a few times. The chain couples TRBV5-4 to TRBJ1-2; 9 bases line up with TRBD1. V dropped 4 bases and J dropped 7; count of bases not matched to a gene: 17. This CDR3 has 17 amino acids. The germline CDR1 and CDR2 sequences are SGHNT and YYREEE (reference sequence). CDR3 coding DNA: TGTGCCAGCAGCCGCGGGACAGGGACCCTGGGAGGTAGTGGCTACACCTTC. This codes for CASSRGTGTLGGSGYTF.

This clonotype is classed as medium-sized (0.01 to 0.1%). The genes are TRBV18 and TRBJ2-7; D might be TRBD1 (6 bases). The CDR3 runs 12 residues. The V gene lost 8 bases and the J gene lost 4 bases, with 12 bases spanning the gap. Germline assignment: CDR1 KGHSH and CDR2 LQKENI. The DNA of the CDR3 is TGTGCCAGCAGCCCGGACAGTTACGAGCAGTACTTC. It encodes CASSPDSYEQYF.

This clonotype was seen many times. The CDR3 nucleotides read TGTGCCAGCAGTGTTCAGGGCCTTATAGGAAAACTGTTTTTT. It translates to CASSVQGLIGKLFF. The chain links TRBV25-1 to TRBJ1-4; a possible D gene is TRBD1 (5 bases). The CDR3 loop spans 14 amino acids. CDR1 and CDR2 (germline): MGHDK, SYGVNS. Trimming left V 4 bases short and J 10 bases short, with 16 bases between.

This chain joins TRBV7-9 and TRBJ2-6; 8 bases map to TRBD1. CDR3 length equals 19 residues. Unmatched junction bases numbered 12, after V lost 5 bases and J lost 0 bases. Germline V gene sequence: CDR1 SEHNR, CDR2 FQNEAQ (reference sequence). This chain's CDR3 is CASSPTLGTGASGANVLTF. The DNA of the CDR3 is TGTGCCAGCAGCCCGACCCTCGGGACAGGCGCCTCTGGGGCCAACGTCCTGACTTTC.

This clonotype was seen at least ten times. V usage is TRBV5-6 and J usage is TRBJ2-7; D may be TRBD2 (5 bases). The CDR3 extends over 15 amino acids. With 0 bases removed from V and 8 bases from J, the gap between germline ends came to 18 bases. Per germline, CDR1 SGHDT and CDR2 YYEEEE. The CDR3 reads CASSLADVDSHKQYV. In DNA form, the CDR3 reads TGTGCCAGCAGCTTGGCAGACGTGGACTCACATAAGCAGTACGTC.

This clonotype was seen a handful of times. This rearrangement joins TRBV2 to TRBJ2-3; 9 nucleotides line up with TRBD2. The V and J ends lost 4 bases and 2 bases, in that order; junction bases with no gene match: 7. This CDR3 has 16 amino acids. Germline V CDR1 and CDR2: SNHLY, FYNNEI. This CDR3 reads CASSVLAGAITDTQYF. As DNA, the CDR3 is TGTGCCAGCAGTGTTTTAGCGGGGGCGATCACAGATACGCAGTATTTT.

This clonotype was seen ten or more times. The rearrangement uses TRBV11-2 and TRBJ2-1; no firm D call. The V gene lost 5 bases and the J gene lost 0 bases, with 11 bases spanning the gap. Germline CDR1 SGHAT, CDR2 FQNNGV. The CDR3 covers 15 residues. CDR3 amino acids: CASSPGLSSYNEQFF. CDR3 DNA sequence: TGTGCCAGCAGCCCCGGGCTGAGCTCCTACAATGAGCAGTTCTTC.

The chain recombines TRBV5-1 with TRBJ1-2; 8 bases agree with TRBD1. Germline V CDR1 and CDR2: SGHRS, YFSETQ. The CDR3 consists of 15 residues. The junction had 8 bases not matched to a gene; V was cut back by 4 bases and J by 3 bases. CDR3 DNA sequence: TGCGCCAGCAGCCCCGACAGGGGAATCTACTATGGCTACACCTTC. Protein product: CASSPDRGIYYGYTF.

This clonotype was seen ten or more times. V usage is TRBV28 and J usage is TRBJ2-1, with 10 bases lining up with TRBD1. The CDR3 extends over 14 amino acids. From germline, CDR1 is MDHEN and CDR2 SYDVKM. The J segment lost 7 bases and the V segment lost 8 bases, leaving 8 bases of the junction unmatched. CDR3 sequence: CASEAPGQGNEQFF. The CDR3 bases are TGTGCCAGCGAAGCACCGGGACAGGGGAATGAGCAGTTCTTC.

This clonotype has ten or more counts. V and J are TRBV18 and TRBJ2-1; 8 bases map to TRBD2. CDR3 length equals 14 residues. Germline V gene sequence: CDR1 KGHSH, CDR2 LQKENI. V trimming: 6 bases; J trimming: 5 bases; junction bases outside the gene matches: 6. The CDR3 protein is CASSATSVNNEQFF. The DNA for the CDR3 is TGTGCCAGCTCGGCGACTAGCGTAAACAATGAGCAGTTCTTC.

This clonotype was seen repeatedly, ten times or more. The V and J genes are TRBV20-1 and TRBJ2-4; TRBD1 matches at 11 bases. With V trimmed by 5 bases and J by 7 bases, 1 base remained unmatched. Germline V gene sequence: CDR1 DFQATT, CDR2 SNEGSKA (reference sequence). The CDR3 loop spans 12 amino acids. CDR3 sequence reads: CSAWDRGNIQYF. The CDR3 nucleotides are TGCAGTGCTTGGGACAGGGGGAACATTCAGTACTTC.

This clonotype was counted only a few times. V and J are TRBV3-2 and TRBJ2-3; the DNA was not used to check the table's D call, TRBD2. TRBV3-2 is a recognized pseudogene. The CDR3 has 18 amino acids. For the CDR3, the DNA is TGTGCCAGCAGCCAAGAGACTAGCGGGGGCCTTAGCACAGATACGCAGTATTTT. Its protein is CASSQETSGGLSTDTQYF.

This clonotype appeared many times. J is TRBJ2-5 and V is TRBV5-1; 9 bases line up with TRBD2. Germline assignment: CDR1 SGHRS and CDR2 YFSETQ. J lost 2 bases, V lost 5 bases, and 10 bases had no gene match. The CDR3 has 16 residues. CDR3 DNA: TGCGCCAGCAGACCCCAGACTAGCGGAACACAAGAGACCCAGTACTTC. Its protein is CASRPQTSGTQETQYF.

This clonotype was detected a few times. The chain employs TRBV20-1 and TRBJ1-5, with D perhaps TRBD1 (5 bases). The CDR3 is made up of 14 amino acids. V dropped 0 bases and J dropped 5 bases, with 11 bases sitting between them. The germline CDR1 and CDR2 sequences are DFQATT and SNEGSKA (reference sequence). In DNA form, the CDR3 reads TGCAGTGCTAGAGACAGGGACTCCCATCAGCCCCAGCATTTT. It is translated as CSARDRDSHQPQHF.

This clonotype was seen ten or more times. This chain links TRBV29-1 with TRBJ1-2, with D perhaps matching TRBD1 (6 bases). V was cut by 4 bases and J by 4 bases, with 28 bases left in between. The germline CDR1 and CDR2 sequences are SQVTM and ANQGSEA. The CDR3 is 18 amino acids. Here the CDR3 reads CSVGPGGAGEGFSYGYTF. The CDR3 coding sequence is TGCAGCGTTGGACCCGGTGGAGCAGGGGAAGGATTCAGCTATGGCTACACCTTC.